The entry that follows covers one T cell receptor beta chain sequence. This sample is part of a study of T cell changes during pregnancy in multiple sclerosis. Only in-frame clones appear in the TCRdb table, and some are missing; sequencing was by immunoSEQ multiplex PCR. Of 65,000 to 75,000 clones listed, roughly 92% are singletons. The CDR3 is 14 amino acids. V was clipped by 3 bases and J by 0 bases, with 6 bases between them. Germline-derived CDR1 and CDR2 are MDHEN and SYDVKM. This sample comprised peripheral blood, obtained after pregnancy. This sequence was found in a female donor in good health, enrolled as a control in a pregnancy study. The gene calls are TRBV28 and TRBJ1-3; D call uncertain. The CDR3 protein is CASSFDFSGNTIYF. The CDR3 DNA reads as TGTGCCAGCAGTTTCGACTTCTCTGGAAACACCATATATTTT.